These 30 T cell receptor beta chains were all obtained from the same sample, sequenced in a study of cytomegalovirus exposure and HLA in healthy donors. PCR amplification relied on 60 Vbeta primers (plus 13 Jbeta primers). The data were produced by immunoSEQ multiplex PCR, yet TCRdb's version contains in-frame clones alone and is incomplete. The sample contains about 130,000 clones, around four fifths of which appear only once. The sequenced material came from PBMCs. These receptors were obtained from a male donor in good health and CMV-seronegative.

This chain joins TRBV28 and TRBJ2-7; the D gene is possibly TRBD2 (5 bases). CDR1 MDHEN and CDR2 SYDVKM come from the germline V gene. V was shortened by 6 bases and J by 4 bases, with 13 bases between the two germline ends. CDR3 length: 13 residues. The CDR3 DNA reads TGTGCCAGCAGCCCATCGCTAGCTTACGAGCAGTACTTC. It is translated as CASSPSLAYEQYF.

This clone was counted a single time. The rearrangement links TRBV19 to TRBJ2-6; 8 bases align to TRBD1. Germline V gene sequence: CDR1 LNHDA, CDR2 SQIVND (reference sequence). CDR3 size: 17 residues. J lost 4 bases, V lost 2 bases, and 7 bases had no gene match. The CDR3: CASSIMQGAGGANVLTF. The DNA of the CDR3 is TGTGCCAGTAGTATAATGCAGGGGGCGGGAGGGGCCAACGTCCTGACTTTC.

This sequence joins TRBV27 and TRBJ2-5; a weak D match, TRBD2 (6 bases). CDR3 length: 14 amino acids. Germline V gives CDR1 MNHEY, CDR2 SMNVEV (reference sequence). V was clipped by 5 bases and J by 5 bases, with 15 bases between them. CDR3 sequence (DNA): TGTGCCAGCAGTCCCCTCGGGGGTGTGGAGACCCAGTACTTC. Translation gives CASSPLGGVETQYF.

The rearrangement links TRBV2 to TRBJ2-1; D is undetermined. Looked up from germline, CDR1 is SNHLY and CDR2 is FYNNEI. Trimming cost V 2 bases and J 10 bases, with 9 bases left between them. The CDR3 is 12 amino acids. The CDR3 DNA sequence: TGTGCCAGCAGTGAAAACAACCTGGAGCAGTTCTTC. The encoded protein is CASSENNLEQFF. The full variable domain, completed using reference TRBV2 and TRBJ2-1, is EPEVTQTPSHQVTQMGQEVILRCVPISNHLYFYWYRQILGQKVEFLVSFYNNEISEKSEIFDDQFSVERPDGSNFTLKIRSTKLEDSAMYFCASSENNLEQFFGPGTRLTVL.

The CDR3 is CASRPGLAGSYNEQFF. In DNA form, the CDR3 reads TGTGCCAGCAGACCAGGACTAGCGGGGTCCTACAATGAGCAGTTCTTC. The rearrangement uses TRBV27 and TRBJ2-1, with TRBD2 identical over 12 bases. From germline, CDR1 is MNHEY and CDR2 SMNVEV (reference sequence). V shed 6 bases and J 1 base; nucleotides not matched to a gene: 4. There are 16 residues in the CDR3.

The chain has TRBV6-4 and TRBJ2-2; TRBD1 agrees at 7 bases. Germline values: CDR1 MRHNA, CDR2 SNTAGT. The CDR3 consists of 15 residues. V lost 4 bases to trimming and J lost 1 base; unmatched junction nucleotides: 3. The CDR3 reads CASSVDRLNTGELFF. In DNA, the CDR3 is TGTGCCAGCAGTGTGGACAGGCTGAACACCGGGGAGCTGTTTTTT.

CDR3 residues: CASSPGDREGTEAFF. The CDR3 bases are TGTGCCAGCAGCCCGGGGGACAGGGAGGGCACTGAAGCTTTCTTT. The chain uses TRBV11-3 and TRBJ1-1, with TRBD1 identical over 9 bases. This CDR3 contains 15 residues. The ends lost 5 bases at V and 4 bases at J; junction bases unmatched: 8. The germline gives CDR1 SGHNT, CDR2 YENEEA.

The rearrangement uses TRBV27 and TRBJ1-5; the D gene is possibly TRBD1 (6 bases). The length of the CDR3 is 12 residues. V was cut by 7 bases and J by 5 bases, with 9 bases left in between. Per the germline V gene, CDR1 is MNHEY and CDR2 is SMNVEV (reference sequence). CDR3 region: CASTQGDQPQHF. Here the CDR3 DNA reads TGTGCCAGCACACAGGGAGATCAGCCCCAGCATTTT.

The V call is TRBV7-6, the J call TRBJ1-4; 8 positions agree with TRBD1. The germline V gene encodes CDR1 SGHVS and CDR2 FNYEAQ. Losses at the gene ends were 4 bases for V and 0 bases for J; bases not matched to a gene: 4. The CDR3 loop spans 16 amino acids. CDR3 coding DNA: TGTGCCAGCAGCTATGGACAGGGAACAACTAATGAAAAACTGTTTTTT. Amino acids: CASSYGQGTTNEKLFF.

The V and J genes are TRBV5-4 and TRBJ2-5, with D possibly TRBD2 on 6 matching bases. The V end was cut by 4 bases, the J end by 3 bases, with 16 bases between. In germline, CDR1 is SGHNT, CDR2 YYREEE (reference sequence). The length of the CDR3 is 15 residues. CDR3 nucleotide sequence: TGTGCCAGCAGCCAATCCGGACTACCCGAAGAGACCCAGTACTTC. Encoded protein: CASSQSGLPEETQYF.

The DNA of the CDR3 is TGTGCCAGCAGGTCAGGGGTCTACGAGCAGTACTTC. Its protein is CASRSGVYEQYF. The chain is built from TRBV28 and TRBJ2-7, with a tentative D call TRBD1 (6 bases). In germline, CDR1 is MDHEN, CDR2 SYDVKM. Trimming left V 6 bases short and J 3 bases short, with 9 bases between. The CDR3 loop spans 12 amino acids. Together with reference TRBV28 and TRBJ2-7, the CDR3 gives the full variable domain: DVKVTQSSRYLVKRTGEKVFLECVQDMDHENMFWYRQDPGLGLRLIYFSYDVKMKEKGDIPEGYSVSREKKERFSLILESASTNQTSMYLCASRSGVYEQYFGPGTRLTVT.

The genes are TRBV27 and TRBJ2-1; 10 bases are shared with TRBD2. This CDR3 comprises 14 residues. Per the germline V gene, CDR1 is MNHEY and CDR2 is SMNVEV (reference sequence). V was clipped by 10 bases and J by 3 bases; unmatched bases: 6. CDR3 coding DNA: TGTGCCACCCTTAGCGGGAGGCTCTACAATGAGCAGTTCTTC. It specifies CATLSGRLYNEQFF.

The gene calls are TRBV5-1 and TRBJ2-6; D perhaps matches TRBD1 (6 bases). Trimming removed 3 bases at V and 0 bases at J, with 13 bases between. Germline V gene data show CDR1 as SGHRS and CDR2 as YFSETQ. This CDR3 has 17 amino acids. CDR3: CASSWSGQNSGANVLTF. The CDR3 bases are TGCGCCAGCAGCTGGTCCGGACAGAACTCTGGGGCCAACGTCCTGACTTTC.

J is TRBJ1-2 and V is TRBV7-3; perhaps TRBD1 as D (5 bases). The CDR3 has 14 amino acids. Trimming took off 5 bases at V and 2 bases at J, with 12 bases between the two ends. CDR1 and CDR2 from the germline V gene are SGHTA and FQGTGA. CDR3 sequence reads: CASSANRLNYGYTF. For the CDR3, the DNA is TGTGCCAGCAGCGCTAACAGGTTAAACTATGGCTACACCTTC.

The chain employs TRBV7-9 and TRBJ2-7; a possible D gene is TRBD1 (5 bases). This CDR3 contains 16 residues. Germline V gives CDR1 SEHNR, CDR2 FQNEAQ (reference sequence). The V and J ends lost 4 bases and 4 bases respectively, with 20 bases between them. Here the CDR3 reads CASSSSGRAVVYEQYF. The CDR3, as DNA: TGTGCCAGCAGCTCTAGTGGCAGGGCGGTTGTTTACGAGCAGTACTTC.

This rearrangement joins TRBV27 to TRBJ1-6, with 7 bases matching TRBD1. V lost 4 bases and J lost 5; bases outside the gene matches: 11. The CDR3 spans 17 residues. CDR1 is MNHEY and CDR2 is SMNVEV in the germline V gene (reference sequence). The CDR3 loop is CASSSKLRDSDNSPLHF. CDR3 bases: TGTGCCAGCAGTTCTAAACTCCGGGACAGTGATAATTCACCCCTCCACTTT.

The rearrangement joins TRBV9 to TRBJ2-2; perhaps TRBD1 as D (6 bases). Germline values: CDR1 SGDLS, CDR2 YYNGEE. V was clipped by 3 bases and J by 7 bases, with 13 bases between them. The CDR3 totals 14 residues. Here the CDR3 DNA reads TGTGCCAGCAGCGACACTCAGGGGAACGGGGAGCTGTTTTTT. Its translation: CASSDTQGNGELFF.

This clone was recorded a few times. The CDR3 sequence: CASTWDRGREQYF. Written as DNA, the CDR3 is TGTGCCAGCACCTGGGACAGGGGAAGGGAGCAGTACTTC. The chain joins TRBV6-5 to TRBJ2-7; 10 nucleotides agree with TRBD1. Germline V CDR1 and CDR2: MNHEY, SVGAGI. V shed 7 bases and J 7 bases; nucleotides not matched to a gene: 7. The CDR3 extends over 13 amino acids.

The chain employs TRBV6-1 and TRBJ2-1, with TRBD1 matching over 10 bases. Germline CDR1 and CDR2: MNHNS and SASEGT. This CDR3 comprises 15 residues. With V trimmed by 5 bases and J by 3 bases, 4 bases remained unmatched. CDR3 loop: CASSNDRGLYNEQFF. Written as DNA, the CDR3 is TGTGCCAGCAGTAATGACAGGGGGCTCTACAATGAGCAGTTCTTC.

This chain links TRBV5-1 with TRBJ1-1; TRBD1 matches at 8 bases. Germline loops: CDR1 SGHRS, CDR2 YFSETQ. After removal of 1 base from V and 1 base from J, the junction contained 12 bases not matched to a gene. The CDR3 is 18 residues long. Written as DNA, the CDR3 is TGCGCCAGCAGCTTGCGGGGTCCATTCGGGACAGGGAACACTGAAGCTTTCTTT. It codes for CASSLRGPFGTGNTEAFF.

CDR3 residues: CASSPFGTGGNEQYF. CDR3 nucleotide sequence: TGTGCCAGCAGTCCGTTCGGGACAGGGGGTAACGAGCAGTACTTC. V is TRBV28 and J is TRBJ2-7; 11 bases are shared with TRBD1. Germline loops: CDR1 MDHEN, CDR2 SYDVKM. CDR3 length: 15 residues. The V gene end was trimmed by 5 bases and the J gene end by 5 bases; junction bases not matched to a gene: 8.

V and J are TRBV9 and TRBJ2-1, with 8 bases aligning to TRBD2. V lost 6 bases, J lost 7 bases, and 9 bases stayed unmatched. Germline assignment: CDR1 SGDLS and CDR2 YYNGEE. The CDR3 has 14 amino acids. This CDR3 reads CASNEGPSGNEQFF. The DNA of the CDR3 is TGTGCCAGCAACGAGGGTCCTAGCGGGAATGAGCAGTTCTTC.

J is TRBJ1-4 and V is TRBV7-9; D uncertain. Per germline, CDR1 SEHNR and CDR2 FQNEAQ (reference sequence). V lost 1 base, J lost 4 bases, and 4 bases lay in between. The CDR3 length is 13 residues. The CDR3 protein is CASSLVGNEKLFF. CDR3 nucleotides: TGTGCCAGCAGCTTAGTCGGTAATGAAAAACTGTTTTTT.

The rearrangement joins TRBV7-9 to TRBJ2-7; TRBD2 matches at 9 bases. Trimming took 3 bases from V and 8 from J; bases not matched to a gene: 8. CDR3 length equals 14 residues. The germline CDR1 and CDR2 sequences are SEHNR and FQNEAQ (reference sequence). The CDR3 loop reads CASSFRTSEDKQYF. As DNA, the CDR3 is TGTGCCAGCAGCTTTAGGACTAGCGAGGACAAGCAGTACTTC.

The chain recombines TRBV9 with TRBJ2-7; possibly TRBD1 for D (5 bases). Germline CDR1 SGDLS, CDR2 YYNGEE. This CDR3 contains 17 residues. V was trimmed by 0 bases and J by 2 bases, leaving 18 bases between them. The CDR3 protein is CASSVEPRVRGTYEQYF. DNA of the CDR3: TGTGCCAGCAGCGTAGAGCCACGGGTTAGGGGAACCTACGAGCAGTACTTC.

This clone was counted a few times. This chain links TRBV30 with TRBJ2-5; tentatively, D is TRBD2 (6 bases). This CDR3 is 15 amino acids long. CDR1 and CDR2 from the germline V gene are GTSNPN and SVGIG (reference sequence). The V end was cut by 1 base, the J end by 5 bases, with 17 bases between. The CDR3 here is CAWSAGLTSRETQYF. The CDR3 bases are TGTGCCTGGAGTGCGGGACTCACAAGTAGGGAGACCCAGTACTTC.

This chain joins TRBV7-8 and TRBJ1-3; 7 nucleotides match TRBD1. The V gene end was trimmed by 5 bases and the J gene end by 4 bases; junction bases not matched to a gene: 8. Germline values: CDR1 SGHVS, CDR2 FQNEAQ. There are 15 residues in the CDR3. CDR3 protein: CASSEATGFGNTIYF. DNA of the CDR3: TGTGCCAGCAGCGAGGCGACAGGGTTCGGAAACACCATATATTTT.

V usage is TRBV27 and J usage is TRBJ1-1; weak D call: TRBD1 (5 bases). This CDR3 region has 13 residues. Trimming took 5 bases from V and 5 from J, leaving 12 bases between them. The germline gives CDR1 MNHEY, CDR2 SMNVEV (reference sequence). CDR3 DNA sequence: TGTGCCAGCAGTCCGGCAGGGTATACTGAAGCTTTCTTT. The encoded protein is CASSPAGYTEAFF.

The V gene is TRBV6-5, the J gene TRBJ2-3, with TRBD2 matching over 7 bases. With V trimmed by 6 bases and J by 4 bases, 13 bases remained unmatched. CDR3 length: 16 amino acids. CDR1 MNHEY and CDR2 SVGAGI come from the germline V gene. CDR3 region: CASRYGGLRKADTQYF. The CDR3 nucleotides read TGTGCCAGCAGATACGGGGGACTAAGGAAGGCAGATACGCAGTATTTT.

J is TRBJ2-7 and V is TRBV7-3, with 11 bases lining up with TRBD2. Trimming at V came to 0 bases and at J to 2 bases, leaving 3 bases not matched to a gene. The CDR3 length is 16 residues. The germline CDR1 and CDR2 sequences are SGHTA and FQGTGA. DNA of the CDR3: TGTGCCAGCAGCTTAACTGCTAGCGGGGGGACCTACGAGCAGTACTTC. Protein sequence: CASSLTASGGTYEQYF.